The T cell receptor (beta chain) under discussion was sequenced for a study of regulatory T cells in long-lasting Graves disease. Turning to the study itself: Recently diagnosed Graves' patients had received antithyroid drugs for under 3 months.

TCR beta libraries were built with iRepertoire HTBI primers and Arm-PCR of CDR3 regions. TCRdb called the multiplex PCR reads again in MiXCR, with one record for every CDR3 protein. This repertoire shows hundreds of thousands of distinct CDR3 sequences, 15% to 20% found once; its top ten account for about 25%. Concerning this clonotype: A clone one base away is much larger, so this may be a read error.

The germline gives CDR1 DFQATT, CDR2 SNEGSKA (reference sequence). V gave up 4 bases and J gave up 10 bases, with 14 bases separating them. The CDR3 length is 12 residues. Time point described: newly diagnosed GD, antithyroid drugs for less than 3 months. RNA isolated from PBMCs was used to make the TCR library. These sequences were also reported in another study, on T cells in Graves' hyperthyroidism and ophthalmopathy. That paper states: The model's output predicted ophthalmopathy at a median of roughly 6.9 months prior to onset.

The genes are TRBV20-1 and TRBJ2-1; possibly TRBD1 for D (6 bases). The starting material was peripheral blood mononuclear cells (PBMCs), obtained at new diagnosis, from a patient treated with antithyroid drugs. The sequence derives from a middle-aged woman with Graves disease. The CDR3 DNA reads as TGCAGTGCTATGCAGGGGCCGGGCGAGCAGTTCTTC. It yields the protein CSAMQGPGEQFF.